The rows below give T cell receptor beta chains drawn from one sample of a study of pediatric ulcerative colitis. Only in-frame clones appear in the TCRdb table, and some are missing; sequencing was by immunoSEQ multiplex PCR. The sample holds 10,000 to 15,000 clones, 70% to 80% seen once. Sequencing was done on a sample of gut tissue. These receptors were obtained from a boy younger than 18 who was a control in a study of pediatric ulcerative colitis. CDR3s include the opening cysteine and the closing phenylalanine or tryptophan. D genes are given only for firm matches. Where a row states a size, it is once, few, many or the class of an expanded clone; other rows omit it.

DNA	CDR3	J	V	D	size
TGTGCCAGTAGTATAGTGAAGGGGGCTCAAGAGACCCAGTACTTC	CASSIVKGAQETQYF	TRBJ2-5	TRBV19	TRBD1	once
TGTGCCAGCAGCCCAAGGACCCTGACTAATGAAAAACTGTTTTTT	CASSPRTLTNEKLFF	TRBJ1-4	TRBV9	.	few
TGTGCCAGCAGCTTGGCCAGGGGCCAAGAGACCCAGTACTTC	CASSLARGQETQYF	TRBJ2-5	TRBV5-4	.	.
TGTGCCAGCAGCTCCAGCGGGAGCGGCACAGATACGCAGTATTTT	CASSSSGSGTDTQYF	TRBJ2-3	TRBV7-3	TRBD2	.
TGTGCCAGCAGCAAAGGCAGGGGGAAAGGGCGGGGATCATTCACAGATACGCAGTATTTT	CASSKGRGKGRGSFTDTQYF	TRBJ2-3	TRBV21-1	.	.
TGTGCCAGCAGTGACGGGACTAGCTCCTACAATGAGCAGTTCTTC	CASSDGTSSYNEQFF	TRBJ2-1	TRBV6-4	TRBD2	.
TGTGCCAGCTCCCCGCCCAGGGGGGAAGAGACCCAGTACTTC	CASSPPRGEETQYF	TRBJ2-5	TRBV9	.	.
TGTGCCAGCAGCTTGATGGGAGTGGCGGGAGATACGCAGTATTTT	CASSLMGVAGDTQYF	TRBJ2-3	TRBV7-9	.	.
TGTGCCAGCAGCCCCGCCCGGGAGGCTGAAGCTTTCTTT	CASSPAREAEAFF	TRBJ1-1	TRBV11-3	.	.
TGTGCCACCAGCAACCGGACCACTCACTACAATGAGCAGTTCTTC	CATSNRTTHYNEQFF	TRBJ2-1	TRBV15	.	.
TGTGCCAGCAGAGTGGATGTGCAGGGCGAGTATTTT	CASRVDVQGEYF	TRBJ2-3	TRBV5-4	.	.
TGTGCCAGCAGCTTAATAAATCAGCCCCAGCATTTT	CASSLINQPQHF	TRBJ1-5	TRBV5-6	.	.
TGTGCCTGGACGTCAGGGGGGGTATACAATGAGCAGTTCTTC	CAWTSGGVYNEQFF	TRBJ2-1	TRBV30	.	.
TGTGCCAGCAGCTTCCGCGGACTCCCGAACACCGGGGAGCTGTTTTTT	CASSFRGLPNTGELFF	TRBJ2-2	TRBV11-1	.	.
TGTGCCAGCAGCGTAGTCCCGGGAGAGACCCAGTACTTC	CASSVVPGETQYF	TRBJ2-5	TRBV9	.	.
TGTGCCAGCGAAGGGGTGGCAGATACGCAGTATTTT	CASEGVADTQYF	TRBJ2-3	TRBV2	.	.
TGTGCCAGCAGTACAATGAACACCGGGGAGCTGTTTTTT	CASSTMNTGELFF	TRBJ2-2	TRBV2	.	.